These 9 T cell receptor beta chains came from one sample sequenced in a study of beta chain features in type 1 diabetes. Study conclusions and caveats: Shorter TCRB CDR3s, moderately but significantly so, marked every one of the four CD4+ subsets in Type 1 diabetes patients.

Expressed TCRB transcripts were sequenced, since all the RNA that had been isolated was reverse transcribed. Assay used: immunoSEQ multiplex PCR; TCRdb lists only in-frame clones, some missing. The top ten clones hold 2% to 3% of a sample with approximately 130,000 clones, around a sixth of them seen once. These receptors lack a known antigen. Sequences were obtained from central memory CD4+ T cells from blood. Receptors originate from a man aged 18-30 years with type 1 diabetes.

This clone has ten or more counts. Other DNA sequences in this specimen translate into the identical CDR3. V gene TRBV30 combines with J gene TRBJ2-5, with unresolved D. The CDR3 loop spans 11 amino acids. V dropped 2 bases and J dropped 4 bases, with 5 bases sitting between them. Germline assignment: CDR1 GTSNPN and CDR2 SVGIG (reference sequence). The CDR3 spells CAWSLGETQYF. The CDR3 DNA reads TGTGCCTGGAGTCTTGGAGAGACCCAGTACTTC.

This clone was seen more than once but under ten times. This chain joins TRBV2 and TRBJ2-7; TRBD2 is a possible D gene (6 bases). Germline CDR1 SNHLY, CDR2 FYNNEI. V lost 6 bases and J lost 4, with 16 bases in between. The CDR3 is 14 amino acids. CDR3 DNA: TGTGCCAGCAGGTGGACTACAACATGGTACGAGCAGTACTTC. Translated: CASRWTTTWYEQYF.

This clone was seen a handful of times. The chain combines TRBV5-4 with TRBJ2-7; a possible D gene is TRBD2 (5 bases). The germline V gene encodes CDR1 SGHNT and CDR2 YYREEE (reference sequence). The CDR3 consists of 13 residues. Trimming took 7 bases from V and 2 from J, leaving 13 bases between them. The CDR3 DNA follows: TGTGCCAGCCACGCCAAGGGAGCCTACGAGCAGTACTTC. Translation: CASHAKGAYEQYF.

Many counts were recorded for this clone. The chain links TRBV10-3 to TRBJ2-1, with TRBD2 matching 9 bases. V was clipped by 2 bases and J by 7 bases; unmatched bases: 9. There are 16 residues in the CDR3. Germline lookup yields CDR1 ENHRY and CDR2 SYGVKD. CDR3 sequence reads: CAISEDGGGAGNEQFF. Here the CDR3 DNA reads TGTGCCATCAGTGAGGACGGCGGGGGGGCTGGGAATGAGCAGTTCTTC.

This clone appeared a few times. V gene TRBV2 combines with J gene TRBJ2-3; tentative D call: TRBD1 (5 bases). V lost 4 bases, J lost 0 bases, and 11 bases lay in between. The CDR3 is 15 amino acids. Germline V lookup: CDR1 SNHLY, CDR2 FYNNEI. CDR3 region: CASSVQGTSTDTQYF. The CDR3 DNA is TGTGCCAGCAGTGTCCAGGGTACTAGCACAGATACGCAGTATTTT.

Only a few counts were recorded for this clone. This chain joins TRBV30 and TRBJ1-1; a weak D match, TRBD1 (6 bases). The V end was cut by 8 bases, the J end by 8 bases, with 27 bases between. Germline CDR1 reads GTSNPN; CDR2 reads SVGIG (reference sequence). This CDR3 contains 15 residues. The CDR3 sequence: CAGEKGRGFVNEAFF. The CDR3, as DNA: TGTGCCGGTGAGAAGGGCAGGGGCTTTGTGAACGAAGCTTTCTTT.

The gene calls are TRBV7-2 and TRBJ2-1, with D perhaps TRBD2 (5 bases). Germline-derived CDR1 and CDR2 are SGHTA and FQGNSA. V lost 1 base to trimming and J lost 7 bases, with 11 bases between them. The CDR3 has 14 residues. Here the CDR3 reads CASSLGVSGNEQFF. The CDR3 DNA sequence: TGTGCCAGCAGCTTAGGTGTCTCGGGGAATGAGCAGTTCTTC.

This clone was counted a single time. CDR3 in DNA: TGTGCCAGCACCTTGCACAGGAACACTGAAGCTTTCTTT. Amino acid sequence: CASTLHRNTEAFF. The chain has TRBV6-1 and TRBJ1-1; D remains unclear. Germline V gene lookup returns CDR1 MNHNS and CDR2 SASEGT. V was clipped by 7 bases and J by 1 base, with 10 bases between them. The CDR3 covers 13 residues.

This clone has just a few counts. This chain joins TRBV20-1 and TRBJ1-2; D unclear. This CDR3 region has 10 residues. V lost 6 bases and J lost 3, with 5 bases in between. Per germline, CDR1 DFQATT and CDR2 SNEGSKA (reference sequence). For the CDR3, the DNA is TGCAGTGCCCCTTACTATGGCTACACCTTC. Translated, it gives CSAPYYGYTF.